This T cell receptor beta chain appears in the sequencing data of a study of T cells in Graves' hyperthyroidism and ophthalmopathy. The CDR3 extends over 17 amino acids. From germline, CDR1 is DFQATT and CDR2 SNEGSKA (reference sequence). This clonotype was counted between two and nine times. A junction boundary mismatches the germline segment, possibly from a read error. Amplified TCR beta CDR3 regions derived from RNA transcripts. HTBI primers were the set used in a first-round RT-PCR of the TCR CDR3. In TCRdb, the multiplex PCR reads were re-called with MiXCR into one record per CDR3 protein. The data show about 560,000 distinct CDR3 sequences, with about 15% seen just once and around 7.8% held by the top ten.

The source material was blood. The chain uses TRBV20-1 and TRBJ2-2, with 9 bases that match TRBD2. This sequence was found in a woman aged 25 to 45 with Graves' hyperthyroidism. CDR3 DNA sequence: TGCAGTGCTAGAGCTCTAGCGGGACAGTCGAACACCGGGGAGCTATTTTTT. Translating gives CSARALAGQSNTGELFF.